The T cell receptor beta chain under discussion was sequenced for a study of CD8 T cells in Susac syndrome. Trimming removed 4 bases from V and 3 bases from J, with 4 bases in between. CDR3 size: 11 residues. The germline CDR1 and CDR2 sequences are SQVTM and ANQGSEA. Sequencing of TCR beta, carried out with a high-throughput approach, was applied to CD8+ and CD4+ T cells from the blood. Healthy donors matched for age and sex were used as controls. Negative isolation was applied to CD8+ and CD4+ T cells, and FACS enrichment was applied to TEMRA cells. Random hexamers were used to reverse transcribe the RNA input (0.5 to 1 ug). Across 54 Vbeta and 13 Jbeta, TCR beta CDR3 was amplified with immunoSEQ multiplex PCR. Each CDR3 protein gets one entry after TCRdb re-called the immunoSEQ multiplex PCR reads with MiXCR. Among some 170,000 distinct CDR3 sequences listed, approximately 95% were seen once.

The sequenced material came from CD4+ T cells from PBMCs. V gene TRBV29-1 combines with J gene TRBJ1-3; D unresolved. This receptor was taken from a human donor in good health. For the CDR3, the DNA is TGCAGCGTTGGCGGTGGAAACACCATATATTTT. This gives the protein CSVGGGNTIYF.